The clone carrying this T cell receptor beta chain was seen a single time. Per the study methods: Estimates of nucleated cell counts were drawn from the amplification of reference gene primers. The method was immunoSEQ multiplex PCR; TCRdb's version includes in-frame clones alone and lacks a portion of them. V and J calls and clone size are copied from that table; D and trimming were computed from the DNA. The table records some 240,000 clones, more than 65% of them present only once. The entry originates in a study of blood T cell repertoires in COVID-19. For the study at large: COVID-19 samples, acute and convalescent, were from the United States, Italy and Spain. Sample material is recorded as cDNA or gDNA derived from T cells, B-cell-depleted T cells, or PBMCs.

The TCR originated in a man in his fifties or sixties with active or convalescent COVID-19. What was sequenced was peripheral blood.

In DNA, the CDR3 is TGTGCCAGCCGGGCTCCCGGGGGGGAGCAGTACGTC. It encodes CASRAPGGEQYV. The chain carries TRBV6-6 and TRBJ2-7; 7 nucleotides line up with TRBD2. Germline values: CDR1 MNHNY, CDR2 SVGAGI (reference sequence). The CDR3 runs to 12 residues. V shed 8 bases, J shed 7 bases, and the junction held 8 bases outside the gene matches.